Listed below are T cell receptor beta chains from one sample, sequenced in a study of cytomegalovirus exposure and HLA in healthy donors. The data were produced by immunoSEQ multiplex PCR, yet TCRdb's version contains in-frame clones alone and is incomplete. The table records about 180,000 clones, around 85% of them present only once. Sequenced input: PBMCs. These receptors were obtained from a man between 18 and 29 years old in good health and CMV-seropositive. Each CDR3 is given with its conserved first and last residue. The order of the fields is D gene, J gene, V gene, CDR3 DNA, CDR3 protein. The D gene is left open where the match is weak.

D: .
J: TRBJ2-2
V: TRBV4-1
DNA: TGCGCCAGCAGCCAAGATCGAGGTGCTTCGAACACCGGGGAGCTGTTTTTT
CDR3: CASSQDRGASNTGELFF

D: TRBD2
J: TRBJ2-5
V: TRBV18
DNA: TGTGCCAGCTCACCGACTAGCGGGAAGGGAGAGACCCAGTACTTC
CDR3: CASSPTSGKGETQYF

D: .
J: TRBJ1-1
V: TRBV7-6
DNA: TGTGCCAGCAGCCAGACCGACAGTGAAGCTTTCTTT
CDR3: CASSQTDSEAFF

D: .
J: TRBJ1-2
V: TRBV5-1
DNA: TGCGCCAGCAGCTTGGCCCCCGCAGGGGCCTATGGCTACACCTTC
CDR3: CASSLAPAGAYGYTF

D: .
J: TRBJ1-2
V: TRBV28
DNA: TGTGCCAGCAGTTTAAGGGGGGGATTGGATGGCTACACCTTC
CDR3: CASSLRGGLDGYTF

D: .
J: TRBJ2-5
V: TRBV28
DNA: TGTGCCAGCAGTTTAGGGCAGGGGGGTTACGAGACCCAGTACTTC
CDR3: CASSLGQGGYETQYF

D: .
J: TRBJ2-6
V: TRBV6-5
DNA: TGTGCCAGCAGTCCGGTGTCCTCTGGGGCCAACGTCCTGACTTTC
CDR3: CASSPVSSGANVLTF

D: TRBD1
J: TRBJ1-2
V: TRBV6-1
DNA: TGTGCCAGCACCGGGGACAGCTATGGCTACACCTTC
CDR3: CASTGDSYGYTF

D: .
J: TRBJ1-1
V: TRBV4-1
DNA: TGCGCCAGCAGCCACGGTGCCCCGAGGGCTTTCTTT
CDR3: CASSHGAPRAFF

D: .
J: TRBJ2-7
V: TRBV5-6
DNA: TGTGCCAGCAGCCTCTTGGGAGTAACGCGGACTCCTGACTCCTACGAGCAGTACTTC
CDR3: CASSLLGVTRTPDSYEQYF

D: .
J: TRBJ2-2
V: TRBV9
DNA: TGTGCCAGCAGCGTAGTCGGAGACACCGGGGAGCTGTTTTTT
CDR3: CASSVVGDTGELFF

D: TRBD1
J: TRBJ1-6
V: TRBV4-1
DNA: TGCGCCAGCAGCCAGGGACAGGGGGGTAATTCACCCCTCCACTTT
CDR3: CASSQGQGGNSPLHF

D: TRBD1
J: TRBJ1-3
V: TRBV27
DNA: TGTGCCAGCAGCCGGGACAGCAGATCTGGAAACACCATATATTTT
CDR3: CASSRDSRSGNTIYF